This entry describes one T cell receptor (beta chain). Its cognate antigen is unknown. This CDR3 contains 14 residues. This entry comes from a study of beta chain features in type 1 diabetes. Study-wide points: Across all four CD4+ subsets, people with type 1 diabetes showed modestly shorter TCRB CDR3s.

All of the isolated RNA was reverse transcribed, so expressed TCRB transcripts were sequenced. Data came from immunoSEQ multiplex PCR; TCRdb stores just in-frame clones and leaves some out. This sample yields 85,000 to 110,000 clones, of which under 30% are seen a single time; more than 0.45% belongs to the top ten. This sequence originates from a woman under 30 with type 1 diabetes. The chain is built from TRBV21-1 and TRBJ2-7; the tabulated D call, TRBD2, remains unverified against the DNA. TRBV21-1 is a pseudogene locus. Sample: central memory CD4+ T cells from blood. The CDR3 DNA is TGTGCCAGCATGAGAGGAGGGACCGCCTACGAGCAGTACGTC. Amino acids: CASMRGGTAYEQYV.